Listed here are 14 T cell receptor beta chains from one sample, sequenced in a study of T cells in localized non-small cell lung cancer. Assay: immunoSEQ multiplex PCR; the TCRdb copy retains only in-frame clones and omits some. The table lists tens of thousands of clones, more than 75% of them singletons, with 20% to 25% in the top ten. The sequences come from peripheral blood, collected before any cancer treatment. These receptors all come from a woman aged 40-69 years with stage I squamous cell lung carcinoma.

The V gene is TRBV28, the J gene TRBJ1-1; possibly TRBD1 for D (5 bases). Germline V gene data show CDR1 as MDHEN and CDR2 as SYDVKM. The CDR3 runs to 15 residues. Trimming pared 7 bases from V and 5 bases from J, leaving 20 bases between. The CDR3 region is CASTGTRVGETEAFF. CDR3 DNA: TGTGCCAGCACCGGCACCAGGGTTGGGGAGACTGAAGCTTTCTTT.

J is TRBJ1-1 and V is TRBV5-1, with a possible D match to TRBD1 (5 bases). The CDR3 has 15 residues. V was shortened by 4 bases and J by 0 bases, with 13 bases between the two germline ends. Germline V gene data show CDR1 as SGHRS and CDR2 as YFSETQ. The CDR3 is CASSPQGGVNTEAFF. DNA of the CDR3: TGCGCCAGCAGCCCTCAAGGAGGGGTGAACACTGAAGCTTTCTTT.

Remarks on this clone: Other nucleotide sequences in the sample specify the same CDR3. The chain uses TRBV6-5 and TRBJ1-1, with TRBD1 identical over 10 bases. This CDR3 contains 15 residues. V lost 5 bases and J lost 2; bases outside the gene matches: 5. Germline lookup yields CDR1 MNHEY and CDR2 SVGAGI. This CDR3 is CASSPRDRGNTEAFF. CDR3 nucleotide sequence: TGTGCCAGCAGTCCCCGGGACAGGGGAAACACTGAAGCTTTCTTT.

The CDR3 nucleotides are TGTGCCAGCAGCCAGGGCGGTAGCGGGGGCCCAACCGGCGAGCAGTACTTC. Translation gives CASSQGGSGGPTGEQYF. V is TRBV11-2 and J is TRBJ2-7; 9 positions match TRBD2. Germline CDR1 and CDR2: SGHAT and FQNNGV. The ends lost 5 bases at V and 6 bases at J; junction bases unmatched: 17. The CDR3 spans 17 residues. The variable domain in full, with the rest retrieved from reference TRBV11-2 and TRBJ2-7, is EAGVAQSPRYKIIEKRQSVAFWCNPISGHATLYWYQQILGQGPKLLIQFQNNGVVDDSQLPKDRFSAERLKGVDSTLKIQPAKLEDSAVYLCASSQGGSGGPTGEQYFGPGTRLTVT.

The chain recombines TRBV12-5 with TRBJ1-4; D ambiguous. V lost 1 base, J lost 0 bases, and 6 bases lay in between. Germline loops: CDR1 LGHNT, CDR2 FRNRAP. The CDR3 has 15 residues. CDR3 sequence (DNA): TGTGCTAGTGGTTTGGGCCAAACAACTAATGAAAAACTGTTTTTT. Its protein product is CASGLGQTTNEKLFF.

The chain carries TRBV19 and TRBJ1-2; 11 bases are a match to TRBD1. The CDR3 has 13 residues. Germline CDR1 reads LNHDA; CDR2 reads SQIVND (reference sequence). The junction had 0 bases not matched to a gene; V was cut back by 3 bases and J by 6 bases. The CDR3 spells CASSMGQGDGYTF. CDR3 DNA: TGTGCCAGTAGTATGGGACAGGGGGATGGCTACACCTTC.

This chain uses TRBV21-1 with TRBJ2-7; the table assigns TRBD1, which was not confirmed against the DNA. TRBV21-1 is recorded as a pseudogene. There are 15 residues in the CDR3. CDR3 in amino acids: CASSTLTGCSVEQYF. Written as DNA, the CDR3 is TGTGCCAGCAGCACACTGACAGGGTGTTCAGTCGAGCAGTACTTC.

The table lists this clone with a few counts. The sample contains more than one DNA sequence encoding this CDR3. The chain combines TRBV5-1 with TRBJ1-3; D is perhaps TRBD1 (5 bases). CDR1 SGHRS and CDR2 YFSETQ come from the germline V gene. The CDR3 totals 15 residues. The V gene lost 4 bases and the J gene lost 0 bases, with 11 bases spanning the gap. CDR3 DNA sequence: TGCGCCAGCAGCCCCGGGGCGAGCTCTGGAAACACCATATATTTT. Its translation is CASSPGASSGNTIYF.

V and J are TRBV7-9 and TRBJ2-2, with D uncertain. V was shortened by 3 bases and J by 6 bases, with 8 bases between the two germline ends. From germline, CDR1 is SEHNR and CDR2 FQNEAQ (reference sequence). There are 13 residues in the CDR3. CDR3 residues: CASSLVVAGELFF. The CDR3 DNA reads as TGTGCCAGCAGCTTGGTGGTCGCCGGGGAGCTGTTTTTT.

This chain joins TRBV7-8 and TRBJ2-1, with 7 bases matching TRBD1. The CDR3 extends over 16 amino acids. Unmatched junction bases numbered 12, after V lost 3 bases and J lost 7 bases. Germline V CDR1 and CDR2: SGHVS, FQNEAQ. CDR3 residues: CASSFPNEQGKNEQFF. The CDR3 coding sequence is TGTGCCAGCAGCTTCCCCAACGAACAGGGGAAGAATGAGCAGTTCTTC.

The J gene is TRBJ1-1, the V gene TRBV29-1, with D perhaps matching TRBD1 (5 bases). Trimming removed 4 bases at V and 0 bases at J, with 6 bases between. The germline V gene has CDR1 SQVTM and CDR2 ANQGSEA. The CDR3 totals 12 residues. CDR3 in DNA: TGCAGCGTTGGGGGCTTGAACACTGAAGCTTTCTTT. It encodes CSVGGLNTEAFF.

The V gene is TRBV5-1, the J gene TRBJ2-7; 8 positions agree with TRBD2. This CDR3 spans 14 amino acids. V dropped 0 bases and J dropped 5; count of bases not matched to a gene: 4. Germline assignment: CDR1 SGHRS and CDR2 YFSETQ. The CDR3 DNA follows: TGCGCCAGCAGCTTGGGGCGGGGGGACCACGAGCAGTACTTC. It is translated as CASSLGRGDHEQYF.

V is TRBV5-1 and J is TRBJ2-7; possible D gene TRBD1, 5 bases. Germline CDR1 reads SGHRS; CDR2 reads YFSETQ. CDR3 size: 11 residues. Trimming stripped 3 bases from V and 4 bases from J, with 5 bases between. CDR3 residues: CASSYRYEQYF. Here the CDR3 DNA reads TGCGCCAGCAGCTACAGGTACGAGCAGTACTTC.

V gene TRBV19 combines with J gene TRBJ1-1; D not certain. The germline V gene has CDR1 LNHDA and CDR2 SQIVND (reference sequence). The CDR3 has 15 amino acids. V was cut by 7 bases and J by 1 base, with 16 bases left in between. The CDR3 bases are TGTGCCAGTACCATCGGTGGTCAGAAGAACACTGAAGCTTTCTTT. Its protein product is CASTIGGQKNTEAFF.